This T cell receptor beta chain derives from a study of T cell responses to AZD1222 COVID-19 vaccine. Produced via immunoSEQ multiplex PCR; TCRdb's table is partial and in-frame only. Altogether about 110,000 clones are present, about 90% being singletons, with the ten largest covering roughly 14%. Broader study findings: Once two AZD1222 doses were given, Spike-specific TCR breadth and depth went up. In all cases, repertoires were sampled only after the peak T cell response. Along spike, vaccine-associated CD4 TCRs were found throughout, with dominance at 160-218 and 743-854.

CDR3 length equals 13 residues. Germline V gene sequence: CDR1 SGHRS, CDR2 YFSETQ. Trimming at V came to 4 bases and at J to 6 bases, leaving 4 bases not matched to a gene. This clone was counted a single time. Its antigen remains unidentified. The source of this sequence is an adult who received the AZD1222 COVID-19 vaccine. Sequencing used peripheral blood, obtained 28 days after the second AZD1222 dose. V and J are TRBV5-1 and TRBJ2-3, with 8 bases matching TRBD1. For the CDR3, the DNA is TGCGCCAGCAGCCAGGGGGCATCGGATACGCAGTATTTT. Protein: CASSQGASDTQYF.